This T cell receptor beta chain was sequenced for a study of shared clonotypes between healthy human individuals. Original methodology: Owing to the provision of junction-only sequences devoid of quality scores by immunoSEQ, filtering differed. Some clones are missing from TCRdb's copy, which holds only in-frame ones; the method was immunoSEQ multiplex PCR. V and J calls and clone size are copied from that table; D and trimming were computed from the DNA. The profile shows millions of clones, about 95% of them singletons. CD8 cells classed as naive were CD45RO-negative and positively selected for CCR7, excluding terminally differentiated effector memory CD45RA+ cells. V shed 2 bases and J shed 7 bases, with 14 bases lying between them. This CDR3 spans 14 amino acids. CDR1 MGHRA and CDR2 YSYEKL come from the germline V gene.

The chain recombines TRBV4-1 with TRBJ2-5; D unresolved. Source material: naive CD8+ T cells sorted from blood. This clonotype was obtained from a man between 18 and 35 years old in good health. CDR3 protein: CASSQSPTGGTQYF. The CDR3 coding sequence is TGCGCCAGCAGCCAATCTCCTACCGGTGGGACCCAGTACTTC.